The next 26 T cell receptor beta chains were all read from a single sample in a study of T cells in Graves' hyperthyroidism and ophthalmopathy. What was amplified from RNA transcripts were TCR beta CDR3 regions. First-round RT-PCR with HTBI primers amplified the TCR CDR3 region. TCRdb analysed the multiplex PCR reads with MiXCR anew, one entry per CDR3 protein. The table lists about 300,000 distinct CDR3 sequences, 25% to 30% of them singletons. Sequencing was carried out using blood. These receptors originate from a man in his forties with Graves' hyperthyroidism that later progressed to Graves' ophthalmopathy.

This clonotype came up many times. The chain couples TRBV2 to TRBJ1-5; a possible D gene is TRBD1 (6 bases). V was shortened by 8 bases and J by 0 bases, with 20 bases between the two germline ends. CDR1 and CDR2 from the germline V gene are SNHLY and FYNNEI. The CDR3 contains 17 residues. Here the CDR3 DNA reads TGTGCCAGCGGATCGGTCTCAGGGGCTTATAGCAATCAGCCCCAGCATTTT. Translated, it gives CASGSVSGAYSNQPQHF.

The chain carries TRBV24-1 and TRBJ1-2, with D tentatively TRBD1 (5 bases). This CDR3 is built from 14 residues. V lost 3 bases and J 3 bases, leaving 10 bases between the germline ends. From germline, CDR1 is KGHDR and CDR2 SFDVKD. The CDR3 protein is CATSDAGTDYGYTF. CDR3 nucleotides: TGTGCCACCAGTGATGCCGGGACGGACTATGGCTACACCTTC.

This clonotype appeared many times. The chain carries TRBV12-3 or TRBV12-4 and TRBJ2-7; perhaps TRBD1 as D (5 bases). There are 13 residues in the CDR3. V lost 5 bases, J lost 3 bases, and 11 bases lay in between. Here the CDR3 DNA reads TGTGCCAGCAGTAACGGACACTACTACGAGCAGTACTTC. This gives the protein CASSNGHYYEQYF.

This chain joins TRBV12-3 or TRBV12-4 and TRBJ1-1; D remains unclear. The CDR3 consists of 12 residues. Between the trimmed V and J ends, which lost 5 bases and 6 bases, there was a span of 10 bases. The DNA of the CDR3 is TGTGCCAGCAGTCCAGGAAAGGCTGAAGCTTTCTTT. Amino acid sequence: CASSPGKAEAFF.

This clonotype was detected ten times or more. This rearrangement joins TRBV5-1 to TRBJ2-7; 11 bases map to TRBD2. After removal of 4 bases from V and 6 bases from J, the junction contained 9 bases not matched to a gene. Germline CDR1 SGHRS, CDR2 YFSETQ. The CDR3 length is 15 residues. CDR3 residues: CASSVLAGVGVEQYF. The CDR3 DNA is TGCGCCAGCAGCGTACTAGCGGGAGTGGGGGTCGAGCAGTACTTC.

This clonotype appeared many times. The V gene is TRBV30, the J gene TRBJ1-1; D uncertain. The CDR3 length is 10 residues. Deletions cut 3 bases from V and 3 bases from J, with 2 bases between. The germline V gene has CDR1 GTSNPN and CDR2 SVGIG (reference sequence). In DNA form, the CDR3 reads TGTGCCTGGAGCGACACTGAAGCTTTCTTT. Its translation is CAWSDTEAFF.

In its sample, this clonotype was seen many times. CDR3 amino acids: CASSLLGQGIHGYTF. DNA of the CDR3: TGCGCCAGCAGCCTTTTAGGACAGGGGATACATGGCTACACCTTC. The V gene is TRBV4-1, the J gene TRBJ1-2; 9 positions agree with TRBD1. Trimming cost V 4 bases and J 6 bases; bases outside gene matches: 9. The CDR3 has 15 amino acids. The germline CDR1 and CDR2 sequences are MGHRA and YSYEKL.

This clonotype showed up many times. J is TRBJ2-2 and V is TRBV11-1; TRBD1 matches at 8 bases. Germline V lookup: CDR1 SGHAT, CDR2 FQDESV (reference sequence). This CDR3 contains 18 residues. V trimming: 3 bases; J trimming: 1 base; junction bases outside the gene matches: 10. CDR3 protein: CASSFGPAGGLNTGELFF. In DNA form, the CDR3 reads TGTGCCAGCAGCTTCGGTCCCGCAGGGGGCTTGAACACCGGGGAGCTGTTTTTT.

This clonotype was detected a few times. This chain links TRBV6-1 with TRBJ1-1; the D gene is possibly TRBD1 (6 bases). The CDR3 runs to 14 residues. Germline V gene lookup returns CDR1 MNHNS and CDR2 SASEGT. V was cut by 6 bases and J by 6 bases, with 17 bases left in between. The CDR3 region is CASRRQVFGAEAFF. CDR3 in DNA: TGTGCCAGCAGACGACAGGTTTTTGGCGCTGAAGCTTTCTTT.

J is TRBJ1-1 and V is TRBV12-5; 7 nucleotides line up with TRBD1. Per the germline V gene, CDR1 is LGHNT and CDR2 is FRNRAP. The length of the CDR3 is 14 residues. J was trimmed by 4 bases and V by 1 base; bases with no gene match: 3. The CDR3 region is CASGLGQGGTEAFF. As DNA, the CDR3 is TGTGCTAGTGGTTTGGGACAGGGAGGCACTGAAGCTTTCTTT.

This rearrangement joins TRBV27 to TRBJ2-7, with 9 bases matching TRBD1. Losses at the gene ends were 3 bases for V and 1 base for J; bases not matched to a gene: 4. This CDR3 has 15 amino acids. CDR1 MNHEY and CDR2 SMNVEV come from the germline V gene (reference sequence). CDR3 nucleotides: TGTGCCAGCAGTTTTAACAGGGGGCCGTCCTACGAGCAGTACTTC. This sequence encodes CASSFNRGPSYEQYF.

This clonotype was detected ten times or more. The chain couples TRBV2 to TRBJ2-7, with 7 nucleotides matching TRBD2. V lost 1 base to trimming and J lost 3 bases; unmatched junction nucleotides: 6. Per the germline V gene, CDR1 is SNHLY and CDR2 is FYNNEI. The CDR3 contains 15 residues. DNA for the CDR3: TGTGCCAGCAGTGAAGGCCTAGCGGAGCTCTACGAGCAGTACTTC. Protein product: CASSEGLAELYEQYF.

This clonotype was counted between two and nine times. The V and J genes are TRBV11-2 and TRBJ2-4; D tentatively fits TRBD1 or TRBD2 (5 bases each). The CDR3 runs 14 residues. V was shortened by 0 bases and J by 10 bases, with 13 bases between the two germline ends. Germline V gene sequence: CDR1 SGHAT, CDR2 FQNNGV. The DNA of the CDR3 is TGTGCCAGCAGCTTAGATGGGGGAGCCACGATTCAGTACTTC. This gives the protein CASSLDGGATIQYF.

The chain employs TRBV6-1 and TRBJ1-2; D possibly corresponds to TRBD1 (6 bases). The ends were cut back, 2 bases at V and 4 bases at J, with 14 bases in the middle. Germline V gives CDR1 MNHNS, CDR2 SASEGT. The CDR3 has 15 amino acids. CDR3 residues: CASSESPGVVYGYTF. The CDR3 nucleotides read TGTGCCAGCAGTGAATCCCCAGGGGTTGTCTATGGCTACACCTTC.

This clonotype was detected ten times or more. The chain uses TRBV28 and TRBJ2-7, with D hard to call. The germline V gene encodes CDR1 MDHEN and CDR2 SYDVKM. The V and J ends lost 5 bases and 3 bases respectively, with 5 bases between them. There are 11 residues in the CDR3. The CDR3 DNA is TGTGCCAGCAGTAGGGTCTACGAGCAGTACTTC. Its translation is CASSRVYEQYF.

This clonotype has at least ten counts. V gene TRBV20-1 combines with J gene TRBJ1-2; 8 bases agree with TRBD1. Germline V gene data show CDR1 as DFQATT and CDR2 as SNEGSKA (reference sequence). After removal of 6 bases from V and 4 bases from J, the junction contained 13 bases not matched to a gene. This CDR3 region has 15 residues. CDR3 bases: TGCAGTGCCCCCGCAGGGGGCGAAGTAGGCTATGGCTACACCTTC. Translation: CSAPAGGEVGYGYTF.

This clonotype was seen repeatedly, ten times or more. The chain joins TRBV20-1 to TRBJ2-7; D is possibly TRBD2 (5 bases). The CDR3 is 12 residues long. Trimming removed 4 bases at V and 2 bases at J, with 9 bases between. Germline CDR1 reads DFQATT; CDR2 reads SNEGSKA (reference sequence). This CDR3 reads CSATADTYEQYF. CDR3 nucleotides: TGCAGTGCTACAGCGGATACCTACGAGCAGTACTTC.

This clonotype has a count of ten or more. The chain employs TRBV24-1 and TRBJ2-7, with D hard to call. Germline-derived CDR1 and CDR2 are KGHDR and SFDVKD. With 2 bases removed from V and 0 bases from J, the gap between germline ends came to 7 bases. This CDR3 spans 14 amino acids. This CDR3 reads CATSDSASSYEQYF. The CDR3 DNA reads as TGTGCCACCAGTGATTCGGCCAGCTCCTACGAGCAGTACTTC.

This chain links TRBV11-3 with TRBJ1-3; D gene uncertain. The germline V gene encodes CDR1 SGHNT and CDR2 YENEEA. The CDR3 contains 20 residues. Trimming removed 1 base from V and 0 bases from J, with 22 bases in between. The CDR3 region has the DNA TGTGCCAGCAGCTTAGTTGGGCAGGTTTTCCCTCACCTCTCTGGAAACACCATATATTTT. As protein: CASSLVGQVFPHLSGNTIYF.

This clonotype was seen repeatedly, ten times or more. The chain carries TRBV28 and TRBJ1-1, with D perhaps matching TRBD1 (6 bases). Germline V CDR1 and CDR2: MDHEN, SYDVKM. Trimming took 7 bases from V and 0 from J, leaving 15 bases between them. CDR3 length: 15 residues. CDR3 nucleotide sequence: TGTGCCAGCACCAATAGGGGGTCCGTGAACACTGAAGCTTTCTTT. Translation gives CASTNRGSVNTEAFF.

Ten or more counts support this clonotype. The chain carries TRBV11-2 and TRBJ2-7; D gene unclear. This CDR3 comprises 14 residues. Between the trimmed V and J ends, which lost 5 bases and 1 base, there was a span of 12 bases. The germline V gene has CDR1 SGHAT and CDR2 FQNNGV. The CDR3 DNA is TGTGCCAGCAGCCCCCAGGATTTTTCCTACGAGCAGTACTTC. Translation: CASSPQDFSYEQYF.

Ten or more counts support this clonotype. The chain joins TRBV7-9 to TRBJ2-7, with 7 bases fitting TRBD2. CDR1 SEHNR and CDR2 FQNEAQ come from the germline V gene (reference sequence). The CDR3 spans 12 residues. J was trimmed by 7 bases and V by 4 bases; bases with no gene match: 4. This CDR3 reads CASSYTSDEQYF. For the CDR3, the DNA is TGTGCCAGCAGCTATACTAGCGATGAGCAGTACTTC.

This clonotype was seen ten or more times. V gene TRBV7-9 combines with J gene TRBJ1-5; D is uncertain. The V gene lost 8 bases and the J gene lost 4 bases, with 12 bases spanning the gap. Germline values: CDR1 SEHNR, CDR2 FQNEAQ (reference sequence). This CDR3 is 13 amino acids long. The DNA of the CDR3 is TGTGCCAGCTTCGCTTCGAGTAATCAGCCCCAGCATTTT. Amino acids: CASFASSNQPQHF.

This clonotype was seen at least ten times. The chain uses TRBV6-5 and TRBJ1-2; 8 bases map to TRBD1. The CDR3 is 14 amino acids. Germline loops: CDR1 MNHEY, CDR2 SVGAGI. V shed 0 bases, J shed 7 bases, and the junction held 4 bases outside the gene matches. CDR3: CASSYSSGGGGYTF. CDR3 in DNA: TGTGCCAGCAGTTACTCGTCAGGGGGCGGTGGCTACACCTTC.

The DNA of the CDR3 is TGTGCCAGCAGCCTTGGGCGCGATAATCAGCCCCAGCATTTT. Translating it yields CASSLGRDNQPQHF. The rearrangement joins TRBV3-1 to TRBJ1-5; D ambiguous. Germline assignment: CDR1 LGHDT and CDR2 YNNKEL (reference sequence). This CDR3 contains 14 residues. Trimming shortened V by 4 bases and J by 4 bases, and 11 bases separated the two germline ends.

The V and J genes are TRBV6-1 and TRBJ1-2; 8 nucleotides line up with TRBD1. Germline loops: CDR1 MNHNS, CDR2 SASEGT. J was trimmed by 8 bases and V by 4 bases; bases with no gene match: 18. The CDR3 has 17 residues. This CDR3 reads CASSVLGVGTGFSGYTF. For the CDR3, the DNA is TGTGCCAGCAGTGTCCTTGGTGTGGGGACAGGCTTCAGCGGCTACACCTTC.